The 27 T cell receptor beta chains below come from one sample, sequenced in a study of Ad26.COV2.S vaccination and SARS-CoV-2 variants. The protocol was immunoSEQ multiplex PCR, while the TCRdb copy is restricted to in-frame clones and leaves out a portion. The data show fewer than 400,000 clones, about 88% seen once. This sample's treatment: roughly 20 received Ad26.COV2.S at low or high dose, single or two shots; about 5 received placebo; per-sample allocation not given. Day 63 after the first vaccine or placebo injection was the time point for sampling. The starting material was peripheral blood, obtained in a trial of Ad26.COV2.S vaccine versus placebo. These receptors all come from a person between 18 and 59 years old who received the Ad26.COV2.S COVID-19 vaccine or a placebo.

The CDR3 region is CASSLLRDAEAFF. CDR3 bases: TGCGCCAGCAGCTTGCTCAGGGACGCTGAAGCTTTCTTT. The chain recombines TRBV5-1 with TRBJ1-1; D possibly corresponds to TRBD1 (5 bases). The germline V and J ends were trimmed by 1 base and 6 bases, with 10 bases remaining between them. The CDR3 has 13 amino acids. CDR1 and CDR2 from the germline V gene are SGHRS and YFSETQ.

The chain has TRBV15 and TRBJ1-4; D is uncertain. The CDR3 spans 15 residues. Germline V gene data show CDR1 as LNHNV and CDR2 as YYDKDF (reference sequence). The ends were cut back, 3 bases at V and 0 bases at J, with 8 bases in the middle. The CDR3 region is CATSRTAATNEKLFF. For the CDR3, the DNA is TGTGCCACCAGCAGGACGGCTGCAACTAATGAAAAACTGTTTTTT. Full variable domain (rest looked up from reference TRBV15 and TRBJ1-4): DAMVIQNPRYQVTQFGKPVTLSCSQTLNHNVMYWYQQKSSQAPKLLFHYYDKDFNNEADTPDNFQSRRPNTSFCFLDIRSPGLGDTAMYLCATSRTAATNEKLFFGSGTQLSVL.

The chain couples TRBV11-2 to TRBJ2-5; 8 nucleotides line up with TRBD2. This CDR3 has 18 residues. Germline V gene data show CDR1 as SGHAT and CDR2 as FQNNGV. Germline trimming cut 4 bases from V and 5 bases from J; bases unmatched to any gene: 18. CDR3 protein: CASSSPGTLRGLGETQYF. The CDR3 nucleotides read TGTGCCAGCAGCTCCCCCGGGACTTTGAGGGGACTAGGTGAGACCCAGTACTTC. Full variable domain (outside the CDR3, taken from reference TRBV11-2 and TRBJ2-5): EAGVAQSPRYKIIEKRQSVAFWCNPISGHATLYWYQQILGQGPKLLIQFQNNGVVDDSQLPKDRFSAERLKGVDSTLKIQPAKLEDSAVYLCASSSPGTLRGLGETQYFGPGTRLLVL.

This chain joins TRBV6-5 and TRBJ1-1, with D perhaps TRBD1 (6 bases). V lost 7 bases and J 6 bases, leaving 15 bases between the germline ends. The CDR3 covers 13 residues. Germline V gives CDR1 MNHEY, CDR2 SVGAGI. Here the CDR3 reads CASTLGRGAEAFF. In DNA, the CDR3 is TGTGCCAGCACCCTCGGCAGGGGAGCTGAAGCTTTCTTT.

This chain connects TRBV2 to TRBJ2-1; 8 bases are shared with TRBD2. After removal of 7 bases from V and 7 bases from J, the junction contained 18 bases not matched to a gene. CDR3 length: 17 residues. Germline V gene sequence: CDR1 SNHLY, CDR2 FYNNEI. As DNA, the CDR3 is TGTGCCAGCACCGGTCCGGCGGGGGGCCGCCCTCGAAATGAGCAGTTCTTC. Protein product: CASTGPAGGRPRNEQFF.

The chain uses TRBV6-1 and TRBJ1-2; a weak D match, TRBD1 (6 bases). The CDR3 is 15 residues long. Trimming removed 3 bases from V and 2 bases from J, with 13 bases in between. Per germline, CDR1 MNHNS and CDR2 SASEGT. The CDR3 nucleotides read TGTGCCAGCAGTGAGCCCCTCGGGGGCAACTATGGCTACACCTTC. Translated: CASSEPLGGNYGYTF.

Regarding this clone: A much larger clone differs from this one at a single base, so this may be a read error. Distinct nucleotide sequences in the sample also encode this CDR3. The V call is TRBV3-1 (or the pseudogene TRBV3-2), the J call TRBJ1-2; D uncertain. The CDR3 has 11 residues. V was cut by 3 bases and J by 2 bases, with 1 base left in between. Germline assignment: CDR1 LGHDT and CDR2 YNNKEL (reference sequence). The CDR3 region has the DNA TGTGCCAGCAGCCAGAACTATGGCTACACCTTC. Translated, it gives CASSQNYGYTF.

V usage is TRBV10-2 and J usage is TRBJ1-6, with 8 nucleotides matching TRBD1. Germline V lookup: CDR1 WSHSY, CDR2 SAAADI. Germline trimming cut 7 bases from V and 9 bases from J; bases unmatched to any gene: 5. The CDR3 is 13 residues long. The CDR3 spells CASTDRGRSPLHF. The DNA of the CDR3 is TGCGCCAGCACCGACAGGGGACGTTCACCCCTCCACTTT.

V and J are TRBV4-1 and TRBJ1-1; 7 bases are shared with TRBD1. Germline V gene sequence: CDR1 MGHRA, CDR2 YSYEKL. The CDR3 covers 15 residues. The trim removed 3 bases at V and 1 base at J, leaving 5 bases unmatched. Here the CDR3 reads CASSQPGQKNTEAFF. The CDR3 nucleotides read TGCGCCAGCAGCCAGCCGGGACAGAAGAACACTGAAGCTTTCTTT.

V is TRBV12-3 or TRBV12-4 and J is TRBJ2-2, with no clear D. CDR3 length: 13 residues. Trimming left V 6 bases short and J 4 bases short, with 9 bases between. CDR3 nucleotide sequence: TGTGCCAGCAGAATGGAAGTCACCGGGGAGCTGTTTTTT. Protein sequence: CASRMEVTGELFF.

The V and J genes are TRBV20-1 and TRBJ1-2, with D uncertain. This CDR3 is 11 amino acids long. The V and J ends lost 1 base and 8 bases respectively, with 8 bases between them. Germline CDR1 is DFQATT and CDR2 is SNEGSKA (reference sequence). The CDR3 region has the DNA TGCAGTGCTAGAGGCGAGTCGGGCTACACCTTC. Amino acid sequence: CSARGESGYTF.

CDR3 sequence reads: CASSPTTSGGLTGNEQFF. The CDR3 DNA reads as TGTGCCAGCAGTCCTACGACTAGCGGGGGCCTGACCGGCAATGAGCAGTTCTTC. V and J are TRBV6-6 and TRBJ2-1; TRBD2 agrees at 12 bases. J lost 6 bases, V lost 5 bases, and 14 bases had no gene match. The CDR3 is 18 residues long. The germline CDR1 and CDR2 sequences are MNHNY and SVGAGI (reference sequence).

The chain couples TRBV19 to TRBJ1-6; D uncertain. This CDR3 has 14 amino acids. The V end was cut by 3 bases, the J end by 5 bases, with 8 bases between. Per the germline V gene, CDR1 is LNHDA and CDR2 is SQIVND (reference sequence). CDR3 DNA: TGTGCCAGTAGTATCGTCCCCAATAATTCACCCCTCCACTTT. It specifies CASSIVPNNSPLHF.

This CDR3 is CASRLDNEQFF. Written as DNA, the CDR3 is TGTGCCAGCAGACTAGACAATGAGCAGTTCTTC. This rearrangement joins TRBV13 to TRBJ2-1, with a weak D call TRBD2 (5 bases). Germline CDR1 reads PRHDT; CDR2 reads FYEKMQ (reference sequence). This CDR3 has 11 amino acids. V was cut by 6 bases and J by 5 bases, with 5 bases left in between.

This chain uses TRBV5-6 with TRBJ1-6, with D unresolved. CDR1 and CDR2 from the germline V gene are SGHDT and YYEEEE. The germline V and J ends were trimmed by 2 bases and 10 bases, with 16 bases remaining between them. The CDR3 contains 15 residues. The CDR3 region is CASSFWGGLGSPLHF. The CDR3 nucleotides are TGTGCCAGCAGCTTTTGGGGTGGATTGGGATCACCCCTCCACTTT.

V and J are TRBV10-3 and TRBJ2-7; D is ambiguous. The CDR3 is made up of 13 amino acids. Trimming took off 4 bases at V and 2 bases at J, with 9 bases between the two ends. The V gene's germline CDR1 is ENHRY and CDR2 SYGVKD. CDR3 nucleotide sequence: TGTGCCATCAGTGGCAGGTACGCCTACGAGCAGTACTTC. Its translation: CAISGRYAYEQYF.

The chain carries TRBV6-5 and TRBJ2-7, with 7 bases fitting TRBD1. Losses at the gene ends were 7 bases for V and 2 bases for J; bases not matched to a gene: 5. The CDR3 has 13 amino acids. Germline V CDR1 and CDR2: MNHEY, SVGAGI. Here the CDR3 DNA reads TGTGCCAGCATTAAGACAGGGACCTACGAGCAGTACTTC. Encoded protein: CASIKTGTYEQYF.

The genes are TRBV27 and TRBJ2-7; 9 bases map to TRBD2. Germline assignment: CDR1 MNHEY and CDR2 SMNVEV (reference sequence). This CDR3 has 17 amino acids. Trimming at V came to 0 bases and at J to 2 bases, leaving 8 bases not matched to a gene. CDR3 nucleotides: TGTGCCAGCAGTTTATCGATGCTAGCGGGGCCAACCTACGAGCAGTACTTC. Encoded protein: CASSLSMLAGPTYEQYF.

J is TRBJ2-7 and V is TRBV2; D may correspond to TRBD1 or TRBD2 (5 bases each). Between the trimmed V and J ends, which lost 6 bases and 9 bases, there was a span of 12 bases. The germline gives CDR1 SNHLY, CDR2 FYNNEI. The CDR3 sequence is 11 residues long. The CDR3 DNA sequence: TGTGCCAGCAGCGGACAAGCGGTGCAGTACTTC. Protein sequence: CASSGQAVQYF.

This clone showed up just once. The DNA for the CDR3 is TGTGCCAGCTCATCGGACAGTAGCTCTGGAAACACCATATATTTT. Translated, it gives CASSSDSSSGNTIYF. The rearrangement joins TRBV18 to TRBJ1-3; maybe TRBD1 (6 bases). Germline CDR1 KGHSH, CDR2 LQKENI. The CDR3 extends over 15 amino acids. The germline V and J ends were trimmed by 5 bases and 0 bases, with 11 bases remaining between them.

This chain connects TRBV2 to TRBJ2-7, with TRBD2 identical over 9 bases. Germline values: CDR1 SNHLY, CDR2 FYNNEI. CDR3 length: 16 amino acids. With 6 bases clipped from V and 0 bases from J, the junction kept 9 bases outside the gene matches. CDR3 in amino acids: CASSPSSGVSSYEQYF. As DNA, the CDR3 is TGTGCCAGCAGCCCTTCTAGCGGGGTTAGCTCCTACGAGCAGTACTTC.

V usage is TRBV7-2 and J usage is TRBJ2-7; possible D gene TRBD2, 6 bases. Trimming took off 5 bases at V and 1 base at J, with 15 bases between the two ends. Germline V gene lookup returns CDR1 SGHTA and CDR2 FQGNSA. The CDR3 consists of 15 residues. This CDR3 reads CASSEGGALSYEQYF. In nucleotides, the CDR3 is TGTGCCAGCAGCGAAGGAGGGGCTCTTTCCTACGAGCAGTACTTC.

The J gene is TRBJ2-4, the V gene TRBV6-5; D not certain. V gave up 7 bases and J gave up 9 bases, with 16 bases separating them. Germline V CDR1 and CDR2: MNHEY, SVGAGI. The CDR3 totals 13 residues. In nucleotides, the CDR3 is TGTGCCAGCATGACCCTCAGAGGTGGCATTCAGTACTTC. Translating it yields CASMTLRGGIQYF.

The chain combines TRBV7-9 with TRBJ1-3, with D perhaps matching TRBD1 (5 bases). Trimming took off 3 bases at V and 0 bases at J, with 9 bases between the two ends. The germline V gene encodes CDR1 SEHNR and CDR2 FQNEAQ (reference sequence). The CDR3 runs 15 residues. The CDR3 coding sequence is TGTGCCAGCAGCTTGCCAGGGAGCTCTGGAAACACCATATATTTT. It yields the protein CASSLPGSSGNTIYF.

J is TRBJ2-7 and V is TRBV6-1; 9 positions agree with TRBD1. The CDR3 is 15 amino acids. Trimming at V came to 1 base and at J to 5 bases, leaving 6 bases not matched to a gene. Germline V CDR1 and CDR2: MNHNS, SASEGT. The CDR3 DNA is TGTGCCAGCAGTGAAGTTGGAACAGGGGGCGACGAGCAGTACTTC. This sequence encodes CASSEVGTGGDEQYF.

The V and J genes are TRBV12-3 or TRBV12-4 and TRBJ1-2, with TRBD1 as a possible D gene (5 bases). V was pared by 5 bases and J by 7 bases, with 11 bases between. CDR3 length equals 12 residues. CDR3 amino acids: CASSPRGTGYTF. The CDR3 DNA reads as TGTGCCAGCAGTCCCCGAGGGACTGGCTACACCTTC.

The chain joins TRBV13 to TRBJ2-7; 9 bases are a match to TRBD2. CDR3 length equals 16 residues. Germline V CDR1 and CDR2: PRHDT, FYEKMQ (reference sequence). The ends lost 5 bases at V and 4 bases at J; junction bases unmatched: 12. This CDR3 reads CASSPLAGGTKYEQYF. In DNA form, the CDR3 reads TGTGCCAGCAGCCCCCTGGCGGGGGGGACTAAATACGAGCAGTACTTC.